The 27 T cell receptor beta chains below were found in one sample sequenced in a study of blood T cell repertoires in COVID-19. The protocol was immunoSEQ multiplex PCR, while the TCRdb copy is restricted to in-frame clones and leaves out a portion. The sample includes hundreds of thousands of clones, roughly nine tenths of them seen just once. Sequencing used PBMCs or T cells enriched from blood (not recorded which). The receptors here all came from a man between 25 and 39 years old who had recovered from COVID-19.

The chain recombines TRBV30 with TRBJ1-4; D is perhaps TRBD1 (6 bases). Trimming left V 0 bases short and J 8 bases short, with 13 bases between. Germline V gene sequence: CDR1 GTSNPN, CDR2 SVGIG (reference sequence). The CDR3 runs to 14 residues. CDR3 nucleotides: TGTGCCTGGAGTGTAGGGGCAGGGGACGAAAAACTGTTTTTT. Residues: CAWSVGAGDEKLFF.

The chain combines TRBV3-1 (or the pseudogene TRBV3-2) with TRBJ1-6; no reliable D call. Trimming stripped 6 bases from V and 1 base from J, with 7 bases between. The CDR3 contains 14 residues. Germline assignment: CDR1 LGHDT and CDR2 YNNKEL (reference sequence). CDR3 DNA sequence: TGTGCCAGCAGAGGCGGGTCCTATAATTCACCCCTCCACTTT. The encoded protein is CASRGGSYNSPLHF.

V and J are TRBV7-6 and TRBJ2-2; D is possibly TRBD2 (7 bases). V was trimmed by 1 base and J by 3 bases, leaving 12 bases between them. The CDR3 has 16 amino acids. Germline V lookup: CDR1 SGHVS, CDR2 FNYEAQ. CDR3 DNA: TGTGCCAGCAGCTTAGACGGCGGGGGCTACACCGGGGAGCTGTTTTTT. Protein sequence: CASSLDGGGYTGELFF.

This clone was observed once. The chain uses TRBV30 and TRBJ1-5; the D is unclear. Germline CDR1 is GTSNPN and CDR2 is SVGIG (reference sequence). The V end was cut by 1 base, the J end by 5 bases, with 9 bases between. The CDR3 sequence is 13 residues long. CDR3 bases: TGTGCCTGGAGTGCCGGTATGCATCAGCCCCAGCATTTT. Residues: CAWSAGMHQPQHF.

A remark on this clone: The sample has other DNA sequences that encode this CDR3 too. J is TRBJ2-2 and V is TRBV5-1; 11 bases fit TRBD1. The J segment lost 6 bases and the V segment lost 7 bases, leaving 8 bases of the junction unmatched. From germline, CDR1 is SGHRS and CDR2 YFSETQ. The CDR3 consists of 15 residues. CDR3 in amino acids: CASSPGQGASGELFF. The DNA of the CDR3 is TGCGCCAGCTCACCCGGACAGGGGGCGTCCGGGGAGCTGTTTTTT.

This clone occurred once. The rearrangement uses TRBV11-2 and TRBJ1-1; D is undetermined. Germline values: CDR1 SGHAT, CDR2 FQNNGV. Trimming took off 5 bases at V and 1 base at J, with 8 bases between the two ends. CDR3 size: 13 residues. CDR3 DNA: TGTGCCAGCAGCCCCCCCCAGAACACTGAAGCTTTCTTT. As protein: CASSPPQNTEAFF.

The V gene is TRBV7-9, the J gene TRBJ1-1, with a tentative D call TRBD1 (5 bases). Germline V gene sequence: CDR1 SEHNR, CDR2 FQNEAQ (reference sequence). This CDR3 spans 14 amino acids. Trimming pared 1 base from V and 5 bases from J, leaving 11 bases between. In DNA form, the CDR3 reads TGTGCCAGCAGCTTAGATCAGGGAAATACTGAAGCTTTCTTT. It specifies CASSLDQGNTEAFF.

The chain couples TRBV5-1 to TRBJ1-1; weak D call: TRBD1 (6 bases). CDR3 length: 15 amino acids. The germline CDR1 and CDR2 sequences are SGHRS and YFSETQ. Deletions cut 4 bases from V and 1 base from J, with 14 bases between. The CDR3 here is CASSEGTLGNTEAFF. The CDR3 coding sequence is TGCGCCAGCAGCGAGGGGACATTGGGGAACACTGAAGCTTTCTTT. Based on the CDR3 plus reference TRBV5-1 and TRBJ1-1, the full variable domain is KAGVTQTPRYLIKTRGQQVTLSCSPISGHRSVSWYQQTPGQGLQFLFEYFSETQRNKGNFPGRFSGRQFSNSRSEMNVSTLELGDSALYLCASSEGTLGNTEAFFGQGTRLTVV.

CDR3 coding DNA: TGTGCCAGCAGTCAGGGAACCGGGGAGCTGTTTTTT. Residues: CASSQGTGELFF. The V gene is TRBV7-6, the J gene TRBJ2-2, with D tentatively TRBD1 (5 bases). V lost 6 bases and J lost 5, with 7 bases in between. Germline CDR1 reads SGHVS; CDR2 reads FNYEAQ. This CDR3 has 12 amino acids. The variable domain in full, with the rest retrieved from reference TRBV7-6 and TRBJ2-2, is GAGVSQSPRYKVTKRGQDVALRCDPISGHVSLYWYRQALGQGPEFLTYFNYEAQQDKSGLPNDRFSAERPEGSISTLTIQRTEQRDSAMYRCASSQGTGELFFGEGSRLTVL.

The V call is TRBV15, the J call TRBJ2-1; 8 bases map to TRBD2. The germline V gene encodes CDR1 LNHNV and CDR2 YYDKDF (reference sequence). With V trimmed by 8 bases and J by 0 bases, 9 bases remained unmatched. This CDR3 is built from 16 residues. In DNA form, the CDR3 reads TGTGCCACCCGACCCACGGCGGGAGGCTCCTACAATGAGCAGTTCTTC. Translating gives CATRPTAGGSYNEQFF. The complete variable domain, with remaining parts taken from reference TRBV15 and TRBJ2-1, reads DAMVIQNPRYQVTQFGKPVTLSCSQTLNHNVMYWYQQKSSQAPKLLFHYYDKDFNNEADTPDNFQSRRPNTSFCFLDIRSPGLGDTAMYLCATRPTAGGSYNEQFFGPGTRLTVL.

This CDR3 is CASSGQRNEKLFF. The CDR3 coding sequence is TGTGCCAGCTCGGGACAGAGGAATGAAAAACTGTTTTTT. The J gene is TRBJ1-4, the V gene TRBV2, with 7 bases identical to TRBD1. The J segment lost 5 bases and the V segment lost 8 bases, leaving 5 bases of the junction unmatched. Germline CDR1 SNHLY, CDR2 FYNNEI. The CDR3 contains 13 residues. The whole variable domain, filled in from reference TRBV2 and TRBJ1-4, reads EPEVTQTPSHQVTQMGQEVILRCVPISNHLYFYWYRQILGQKVEFLVSFYNNEISEKSEIFDDQFSVERPDGSNFTLKIRSTKLEDSAMYFCASSGQRNEKLFFGSGTQLSVL.

Only one count was recorded for this clone. J is TRBJ2-1 and V is TRBV28; tentatively, D is TRBD1 (6 bases). CDR3 length: 15 amino acids. Trimming took off 7 bases at V and 2 bases at J, with 15 bases between the two ends. Germline CDR1 MDHEN, CDR2 SYDVKM. The DNA for the CDR3 is TGTGCCAGCAAACCCTCAGGGGCGGCCTACAATGAGCAGTTCTTC. This translates into CASKPSGAAYNEQFF.

This chain joins TRBV10-3 and TRBJ1-1; possible D gene TRBD1, 5 bases. The V end was cut by 2 bases, the J end by 8 bases, with 12 bases between. Germline V gene lookup returns CDR1 ENHRY and CDR2 SYGVKD. There are 13 residues in the CDR3. CDR3 sequence: CAISERPGHEAFF. The CDR3 DNA sequence: TGTGCCATCAGTGAGAGACCCGGACACGAAGCTTTCTTT.

This rearrangement joins TRBV28 to TRBJ2-7; perhaps TRBD2 as D (6 bases). The CDR3 runs to 13 residues. CDR1 is MDHEN, CDR2 SYDVKM, per germline. Trimming pared 10 bases from V and 2 bases from J, leaving 15 bases between. The CDR3 region has the DNA TGTGCCACCACCCGGGAGCCTCCCTACGAGCAGTACTTC. It codes for CATTREPPYEQYF.

The chain uses TRBV6-5 and TRBJ2-3, with unresolved D. The germline V gene has CDR1 MNHEY and CDR2 SVGAGI. This CDR3 contains 12 residues. V dropped 6 bases and J dropped 6 bases, with 10 bases sitting between them. CDR3 DNA: TGTGCCAGCAGCCTGAGGTTGGATACGCAGTATTTT. Translated: CASSLRLDTQYF.

The V gene is TRBV5-1, the J gene TRBJ2-6; perhaps TRBD2 as D (6 bases). V was cut by 7 bases and J by 0 bases, with 14 bases left in between. Germline V gives CDR1 SGHRS, CDR2 YFSETQ. CDR3 length: 16 amino acids. CDR3 bases: TGCGCCAGCCTAAAGGGACTGAACTCTGGGGCCAACGTCCTGACTTTC. Protein product: CASLKGLNSGANVLTF.

A word on this clone: The sample carries other DNA sequences with the same CDR3. This chain links TRBV6-5 with TRBJ1-5; no clear D. Germline V CDR1 and CDR2: MNHEY, SVGAGI. There are 14 residues in the CDR3. Trimming took 5 bases from V and 0 from J, leaving 8 bases between them. The CDR3 is CASSLDYSNQPQHF. The CDR3 DNA sequence: TGTGCCAGCAGTCTGGACTATAGCAATCAGCCCCAGCATTTT.

The CDR3 protein is CAISTSGRANEQFF. DNA of the CDR3: TGTGCCATTTCGACTAGCGGGAGGGCCAATGAGCAGTTCTTC. V and J are TRBV28 and TRBJ2-1; 14 bases match TRBD2. V lost 10 bases and J lost 6; bases outside the gene matches: 5. CDR1 MDHEN and CDR2 SYDVKM come from the germline V gene. The CDR3 totals 14 residues. The full variable domain, rest sourced from reference TRBV28 and TRBJ2-1, is DVKVTQSSRYLVKRTGEKVFLECVQDMDHENMFWYRQDPGLGLRLIYFSYDVKMKEKGDIPEGYSVSREKKERFSLILESASTNQTSMYLCAISTSGRANEQFFGPGTRLTVL.

V usage is TRBV11-2 and J usage is TRBJ2-3, with a tentative D call TRBD2 (6 bases). Per germline, CDR1 SGHAT and CDR2 FQNNGV. This CDR3 is built from 16 residues. V was cut by 5 bases and J by 2 bases, with 17 bases left in between. The CDR3 reads CASSPFGTLFTDTQYF. Written as DNA, the CDR3 is TGTGCCAGCAGCCCCTTCGGGACTCTCTTCACAGATACGCAGTATTTT.

V and J are TRBV9 and TRBJ1-6; unclear D gene. Trimming pared 0 bases from V and 9 bases from J, leaving 13 bases between. Per the germline V gene, CDR1 is SGDLS and CDR2 is YYNGEE. This CDR3 is built from 15 residues. Here the CDR3 reads CASSVAVSEGSPLHF. DNA for the CDR3: TGTGCCAGCAGCGTAGCTGTGTCAGAGGGTTCACCCCTCCACTTT. The full variable domain, rest sourced from reference TRBV9 and TRBJ1-6, is DSGVTQTPKHLITATGQRVTLRCSPRSGDLSVYWYQQSLDQGLQFLIQYYNGEERAKGNILERFSAQQFPDLHSELNLSSLELGDSALYFCASSVAVSEGSPLHFGNGTRLTVT.

On this clone itself: A junction boundary mismatches the germline segment, possibly from a read error. The V and J genes are TRBV5-3 and TRBJ1-2, with 7 bases matching TRBD1. TRBV5-3 falls under the ORF class, with uncertain function. The CDR3 runs 15 residues. The CDR3 spells CVRSLWGQSNYGYTF. In nucleotides, the CDR3 is TGTGTCAGAAGCTTGTGGGGACAGAGTAACTATGGCTACACCTTC.

The chain couples TRBV21-1 to TRBJ2-5; the table's D call TRBD2 went unverified against the DNA. TRBV21-1 is labeled a pseudogene. The CDR3 is made up of 12 amino acids. CDR3 sequence: CASTRGQETQYF. The CDR3 nucleotides are TGTGCCAGCACCCGAGGCCAAGAGACCCAGTACTTC.

The rearrangement links TRBV28 to TRBJ2-5, with 7 nucleotides matching TRBD1. Per the germline V gene, CDR1 is MDHEN and CDR2 is SYDVKM. V trimming: 7 bases; J trimming: 4 bases; junction bases outside the gene matches: 9. The CDR3 has 14 residues. The CDR3: CASTRGGEVETQYF. CDR3 nucleotides: TGTGCCAGCACTCGAGGGGGCGAGGTAGAGACCCAGTACTTC.

The rearrangement links TRBV15 to TRBJ2-2, with 8 bases that match TRBD2. Looked up from germline, CDR1 is LNHNV and CDR2 is YYDKDF (reference sequence). After removal of 6 bases from V and 2 bases from J, the junction contained 8 bases not matched to a gene. This CDR3 has 16 amino acids. The CDR3 DNA follows: TGTGCCACCAGTTTAAGCGGGAGTACCAACACCGGGGAGCTGTTTTTT. Translated, it gives CATSLSGSTNTGELFF.

V gene TRBV27 combines with J gene TRBJ1-4; 10 nucleotides agree with TRBD1. The CDR3 totals 15 residues. Germline CDR1 is MNHEY and CDR2 is SMNVEV (reference sequence). The junction had 8 bases not matched to a gene; V was cut back by 5 bases and J by 8 bases. CDR3 in DNA: TGTGCCAGCAGTACCTGGACAGGGGGTTTGGAAAAACTGTTTTTT. Protein sequence: CASSTWTGGLEKLFF.

V is TRBV20-1 and J is TRBJ2-5, with 11 nucleotides matching TRBD2. V lost 6 bases to trimming and J lost 4 bases; unmatched junction nucleotides: 16. Germline V CDR1 and CDR2: DFQATT, SNEGSKA (reference sequence). This CDR3 is built from 17 residues. Here the CDR3 reads CSASLAGGPLSGETQYF. The CDR3 DNA follows: TGCAGTGCAAGTTTAGCGGGAGGGCCTTTGAGTGGAGAGACCCAGTACTTC.

CDR3 protein: CASSDPTQQFF. CDR3 in DNA: TGCGCCAGCAGTGACCCGACTCAGCAGTTCTTC. The rearrangement joins TRBV10-2 to TRBJ2-1; D remains unclear. This CDR3 comprises 11 residues. Germline lookup yields CDR1 WSHSY and CDR2 SAAADI. Trimming cost V 3 bases and J 11 bases, with 8 bases left between them.